This TCR beta chain was sequenced in a study of blood T cell repertoires in COVID-19. Whole-study context: COVID-19 samples from acute and convalescent phases originated in the United States, Italy and Spain. T cells, B-cell-depleted T cells, or PBMCs supplied cDNA or gDNA.

Sequenced by immunoSEQ multiplex PCR; TCRdb stores in-frame clones only, minus some. The sample records 170,000 or so clones, around 83% being singletons. This CDR3 has 13 amino acids. The V segment lost 8 bases and the J segment 3 bases; nucleotides outside the gene matches: 2. The V gene's germline CDR1 is MNHEY and CDR2 SVGAGI. In this sample, this clone turned up many times. This clonotype was obtained from a woman between 65 and 79 years old with COVID-19, enrolled during active disease. The sequencing sample was made of peripheral blood. The gene calls are TRBV6-5 and TRBJ1-2, with TRBD1 identical over 11 bases. CDR3 sequence: CASGDRGYYGYTF. CDR3 nucleotides: TGTGCCAGCGGGGACAGGGGGTACTATGGCTACACCTTC.